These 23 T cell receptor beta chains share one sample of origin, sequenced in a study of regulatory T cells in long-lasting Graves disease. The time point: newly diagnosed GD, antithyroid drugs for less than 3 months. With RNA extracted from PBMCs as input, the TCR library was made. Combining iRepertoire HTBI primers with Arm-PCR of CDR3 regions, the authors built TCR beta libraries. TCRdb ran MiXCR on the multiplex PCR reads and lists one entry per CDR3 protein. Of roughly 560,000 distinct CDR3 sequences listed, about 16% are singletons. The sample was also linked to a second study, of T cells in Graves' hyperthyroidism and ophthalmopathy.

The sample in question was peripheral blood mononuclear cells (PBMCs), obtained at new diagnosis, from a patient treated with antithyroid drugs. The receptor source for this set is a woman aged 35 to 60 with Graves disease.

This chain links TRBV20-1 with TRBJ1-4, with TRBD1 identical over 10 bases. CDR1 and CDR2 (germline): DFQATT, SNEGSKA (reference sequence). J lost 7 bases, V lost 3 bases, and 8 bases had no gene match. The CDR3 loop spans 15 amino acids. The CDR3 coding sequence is TGCAGTGCTAGCGCGACGACAGGGGGCGGTGAAAAACTGTTTTTT. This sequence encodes CSASATTGGGEKLFF.

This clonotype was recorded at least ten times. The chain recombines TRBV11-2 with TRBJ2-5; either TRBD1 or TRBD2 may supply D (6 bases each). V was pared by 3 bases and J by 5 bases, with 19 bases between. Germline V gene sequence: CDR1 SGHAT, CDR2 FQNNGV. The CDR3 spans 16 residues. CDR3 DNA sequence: TGTGCCAGCAGCTTGATGACCGGGACTCAGGGGGAGACCCAGTACTTC. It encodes CASSLMTGTQGETQYF.

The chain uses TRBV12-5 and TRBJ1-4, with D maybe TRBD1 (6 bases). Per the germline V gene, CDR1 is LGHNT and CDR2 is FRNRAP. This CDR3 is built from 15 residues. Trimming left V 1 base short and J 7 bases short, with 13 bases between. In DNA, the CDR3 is TGTGCTAGTGGTTTGGCACAGGGAGTCGGTGAAAAACTGTTTTTT. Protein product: CASGLAQGVGEKLFF.

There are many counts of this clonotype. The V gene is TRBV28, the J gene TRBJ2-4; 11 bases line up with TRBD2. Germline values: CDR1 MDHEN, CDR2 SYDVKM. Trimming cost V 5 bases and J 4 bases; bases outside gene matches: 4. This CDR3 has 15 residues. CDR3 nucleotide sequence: TGTGCCAGCAGTGGGGGACTAGCGGTAAAAAACATTCAGTACTTC. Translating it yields CASSGGLAVKNIQYF.

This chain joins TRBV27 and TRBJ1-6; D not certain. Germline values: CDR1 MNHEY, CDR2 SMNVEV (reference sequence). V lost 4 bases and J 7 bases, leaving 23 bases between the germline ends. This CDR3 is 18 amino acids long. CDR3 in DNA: TGTGCCAGCAGTTCCCGCCTTGGACGTCTTACCCGGAATTCACCCCTCCACTTT. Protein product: CASSSRLGRLTRNSPLHF.

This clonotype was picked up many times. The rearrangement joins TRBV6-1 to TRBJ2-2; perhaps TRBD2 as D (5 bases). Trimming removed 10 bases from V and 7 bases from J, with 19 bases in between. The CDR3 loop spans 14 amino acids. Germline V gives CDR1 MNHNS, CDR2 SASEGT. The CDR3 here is CATVVGRGYGELFF. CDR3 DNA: TGTGCCACAGTGGTGGGCAGAGGGTACGGGGAGCTGTTTTTT.

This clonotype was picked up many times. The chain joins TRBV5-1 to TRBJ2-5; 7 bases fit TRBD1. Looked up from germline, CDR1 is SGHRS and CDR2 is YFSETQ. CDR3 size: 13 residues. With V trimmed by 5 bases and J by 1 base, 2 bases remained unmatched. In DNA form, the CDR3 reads TGCGCCAGCAGGGGGACAGCCCAAGAGACCCAGTACTTC. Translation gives CASRGTAQETQYF.

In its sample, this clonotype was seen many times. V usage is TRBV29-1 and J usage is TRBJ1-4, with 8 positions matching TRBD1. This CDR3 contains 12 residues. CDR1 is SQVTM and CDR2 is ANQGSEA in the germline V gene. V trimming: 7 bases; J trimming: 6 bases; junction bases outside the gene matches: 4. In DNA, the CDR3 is TGCAGCGCACAGGGGGTGGATGAAAAACTGTTTTTT. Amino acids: CSAQGVDEKLFF.

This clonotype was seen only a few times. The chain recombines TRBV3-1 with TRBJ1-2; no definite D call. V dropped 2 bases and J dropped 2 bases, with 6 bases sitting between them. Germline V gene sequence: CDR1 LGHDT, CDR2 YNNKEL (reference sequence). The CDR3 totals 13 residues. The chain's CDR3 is CASSQLINYGYTF. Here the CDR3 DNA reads TGTGCCAGCAGCCAACTGATAAACTATGGCTACACCTTC. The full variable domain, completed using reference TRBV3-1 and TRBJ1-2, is DTAVSQTPKYLVTQMGNDKSIKCEQNLGHDTMYWYKQDSKKFLKIMFSYNNKELIINETVPNRFSPKSPDKAHLNLHINSLELGDSAVYFCASSQLINYGYTFGSGTRLTVV.

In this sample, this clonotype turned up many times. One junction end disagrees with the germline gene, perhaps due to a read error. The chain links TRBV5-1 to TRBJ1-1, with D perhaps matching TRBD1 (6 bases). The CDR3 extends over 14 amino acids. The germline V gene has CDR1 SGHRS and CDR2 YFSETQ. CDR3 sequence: CASSFGGLNTEAFF. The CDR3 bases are TGTGCCAGCAGCTTCGGGGGGCTGAACACTGAAGCTTTCTTT.

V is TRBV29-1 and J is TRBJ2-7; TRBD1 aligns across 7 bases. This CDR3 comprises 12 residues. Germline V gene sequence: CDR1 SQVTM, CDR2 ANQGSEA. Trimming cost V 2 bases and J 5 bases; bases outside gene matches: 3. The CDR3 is CSVERGLHEQYF. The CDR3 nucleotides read TGCAGCGTTGAAAGGGGGCTACACGAGCAGTACTTC.

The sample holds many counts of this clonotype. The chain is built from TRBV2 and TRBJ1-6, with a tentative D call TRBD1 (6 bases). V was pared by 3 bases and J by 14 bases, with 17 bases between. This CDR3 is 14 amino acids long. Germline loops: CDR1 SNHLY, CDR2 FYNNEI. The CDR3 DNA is TGTGCCAGCAGTGAGGCAGGGGCTATAGTGGCCCTCCACTTT. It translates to CASSEAGAIVALHF.

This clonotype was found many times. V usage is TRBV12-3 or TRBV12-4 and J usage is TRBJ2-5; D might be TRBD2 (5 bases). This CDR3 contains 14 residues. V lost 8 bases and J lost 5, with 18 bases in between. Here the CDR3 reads CASVRQLGRETQYF. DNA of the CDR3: TGTGCCAGCGTGCGGCAACTAGGTCGCGAGACCCAGTACTTC.

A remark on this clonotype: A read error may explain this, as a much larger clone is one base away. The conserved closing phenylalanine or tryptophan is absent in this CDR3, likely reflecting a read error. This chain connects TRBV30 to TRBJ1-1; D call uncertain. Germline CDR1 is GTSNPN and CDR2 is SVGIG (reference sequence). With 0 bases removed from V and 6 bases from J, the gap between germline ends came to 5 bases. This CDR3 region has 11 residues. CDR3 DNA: TGTGCCTGGAGTGTGGGCCCTGAAGCTTTCCTT. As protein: CAWSVGPEAFL.

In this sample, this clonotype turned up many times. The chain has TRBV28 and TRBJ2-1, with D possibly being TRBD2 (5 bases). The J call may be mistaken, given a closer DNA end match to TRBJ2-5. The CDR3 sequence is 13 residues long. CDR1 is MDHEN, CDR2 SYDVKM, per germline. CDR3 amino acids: CATLGLSQETQYF. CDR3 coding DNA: TGTGCCACCCTTGGACTGTCACAAGAGACCCAGTACTTC.

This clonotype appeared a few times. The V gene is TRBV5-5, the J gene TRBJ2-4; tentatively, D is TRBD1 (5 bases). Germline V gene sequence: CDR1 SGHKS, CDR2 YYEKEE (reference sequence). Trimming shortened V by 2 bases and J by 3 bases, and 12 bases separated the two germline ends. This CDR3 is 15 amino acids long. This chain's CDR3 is CASSFGHVGKNIQYF. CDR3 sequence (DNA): TGTGCCAGCAGCTTCGGACATGTAGGCAAAAACATTCAGTACTTC.

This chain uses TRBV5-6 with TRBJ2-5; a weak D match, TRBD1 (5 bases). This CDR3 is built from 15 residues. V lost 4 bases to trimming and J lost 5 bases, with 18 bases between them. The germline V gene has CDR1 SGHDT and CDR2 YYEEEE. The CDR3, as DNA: TGTGCCAGCAGCATACGCCAGGGTATAGGGGAGACCCAGTACTTC. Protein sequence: CASSIRQGIGETQYF.

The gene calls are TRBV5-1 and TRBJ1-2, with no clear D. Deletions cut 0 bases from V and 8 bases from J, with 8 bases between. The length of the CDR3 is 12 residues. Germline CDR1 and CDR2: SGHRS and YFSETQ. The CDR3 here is CASSLDSRGYTF. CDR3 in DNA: TGCGCCAGCAGCTTGGATAGCCGAGGCTACACCTTC.

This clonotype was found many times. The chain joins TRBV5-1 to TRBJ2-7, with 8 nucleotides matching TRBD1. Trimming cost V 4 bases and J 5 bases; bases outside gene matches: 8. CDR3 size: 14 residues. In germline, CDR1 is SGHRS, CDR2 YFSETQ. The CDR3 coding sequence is TGCGCCAGCAGCATGGACAGGGTAGGAGACGAGCAGTACTTC. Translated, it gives CASSMDRVGDEQYF. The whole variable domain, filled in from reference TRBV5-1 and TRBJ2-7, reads KAGVTQTPRYLIKTRGQQVTLSCSPISGHRSVSWYQQTPGQGLQFLFEYFSETQRNKGNFPGRFSGRQFSNSRSEMNVSTLELGDSALYLCASSMDRVGDEQYFGPGTRLTVT.

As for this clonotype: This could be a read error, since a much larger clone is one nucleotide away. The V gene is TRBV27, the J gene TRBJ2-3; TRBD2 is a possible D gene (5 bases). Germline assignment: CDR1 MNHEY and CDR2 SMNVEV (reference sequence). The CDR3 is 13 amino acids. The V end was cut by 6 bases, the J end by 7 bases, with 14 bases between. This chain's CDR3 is CASRLVRGNTQYF. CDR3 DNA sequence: TGTGCCAGCAGATTAGTTCGGGGAAATACGCAGTATTTT.

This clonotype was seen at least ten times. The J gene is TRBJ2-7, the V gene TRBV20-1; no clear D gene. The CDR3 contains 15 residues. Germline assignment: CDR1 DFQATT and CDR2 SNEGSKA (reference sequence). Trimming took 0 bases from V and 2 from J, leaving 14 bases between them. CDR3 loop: CSARDVQASTYEQYF. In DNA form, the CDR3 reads TGCAGTGCTAGAGATGTCCAGGCTTCAACCTACGAGCAGTACTTC.

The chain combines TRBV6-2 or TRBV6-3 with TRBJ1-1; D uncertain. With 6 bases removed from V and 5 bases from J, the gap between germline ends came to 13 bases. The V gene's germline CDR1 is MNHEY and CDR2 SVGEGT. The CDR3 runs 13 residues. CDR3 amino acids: CASRVTRDTEAFF. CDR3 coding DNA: TGTGCCAGCAGGGTCACGAGGGATACTGAAGCTTTCTTT.

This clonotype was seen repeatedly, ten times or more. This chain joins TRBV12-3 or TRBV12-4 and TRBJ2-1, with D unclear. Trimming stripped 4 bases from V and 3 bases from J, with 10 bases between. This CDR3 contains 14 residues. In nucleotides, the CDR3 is TGTGCCAGCAGTTCCGGCGTTATCTACAATGAGCAGTTCTTC. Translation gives CASSSGVIYNEQFF.